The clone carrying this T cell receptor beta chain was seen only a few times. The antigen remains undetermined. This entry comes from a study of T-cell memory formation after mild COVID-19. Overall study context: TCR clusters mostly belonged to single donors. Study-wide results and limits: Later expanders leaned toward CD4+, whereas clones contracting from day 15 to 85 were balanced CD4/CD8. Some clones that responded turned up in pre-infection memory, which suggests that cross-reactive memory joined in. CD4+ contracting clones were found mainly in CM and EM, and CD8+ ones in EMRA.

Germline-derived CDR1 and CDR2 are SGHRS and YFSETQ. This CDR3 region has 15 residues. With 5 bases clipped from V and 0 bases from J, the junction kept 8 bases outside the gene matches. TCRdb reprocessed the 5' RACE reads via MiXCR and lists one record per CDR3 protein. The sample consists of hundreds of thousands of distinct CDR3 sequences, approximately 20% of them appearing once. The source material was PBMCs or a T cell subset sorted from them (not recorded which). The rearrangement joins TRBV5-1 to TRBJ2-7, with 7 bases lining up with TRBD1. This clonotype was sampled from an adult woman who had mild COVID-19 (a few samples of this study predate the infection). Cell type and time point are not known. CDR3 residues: CASSQQGLSSYEQYF. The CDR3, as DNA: TGCGCCAGCAGTCAACAGGGGTTAAGCTCCTACGAGCAGTACTTC.